A single sample is the source of the 18 T cell receptor beta chains below, sequenced in a study of T cells after yellow fever vaccination. TCRdb passed the 5' RACE reads through MiXCR, listing each CDR3 protein once. Here the sample spans roughly 240,000 distinct CDR3 sequences, 5.5% to 8.5% being singletons. Sample: CD4+ T cells sorted from PBMCs, taken on the day of the yellow fever booster vaccination. These receptors originate from a man younger than 40 who received the YFV17D yellow fever vaccine.

This chain uses TRBV24-1 with TRBJ1-5; D call uncertain. The V end lost 4 bases, the J end lost 7 bases, and 7 bases lay between the germline ends. The CDR3 has 12 residues. Germline V CDR1 and CDR2: KGHDR, SFDVKD. CDR3 loop: CATSDQDQPQHF. The DNA for the CDR3 is TGTGCCACCAGTGACCAAGACCAGCCCCAGCATTTT.

At least ten counts were recorded for this clonotype. The gene calls are TRBV20-1 and TRBJ2-1; 8 nucleotides match TRBD2. The V segment lost 2 bases and the J segment 7 bases; nucleotides outside the gene matches: 4. The CDR3 runs to 13 residues. CDR1 and CDR2 from the germline V gene are DFQATT and SNEGSKA (reference sequence). For the CDR3, the DNA is TGCAGTGCTAGACTAGCGGGTTTGAATGAGCAGTTCTTC. It yields the protein CSARLAGLNEQFF.

The chain couples TRBV7-2 to TRBJ2-1; no reliable D call. This CDR3 has 13 residues. Germline V gene sequence: CDR1 SGHTA, CDR2 FQGNSA. V was clipped by 3 bases and J by 9 bases, with 12 bases between them. CDR3 loop: CASSFEPHGEQFF. In DNA, the CDR3 is TGTGCCAGCAGCTTCGAGCCTCACGGTGAGCAGTTCTTC.

CDR3 sequence reads: CASTRELAASYNEQFF. CDR3 DNA: TGTGCCAGCACCCGGGAGCTAGCGGCCTCCTACAATGAGCAGTTCTTC. The rearrangement links TRBV5-5 to TRBJ2-1, with TRBD2 matching over 7 bases. The V and J ends lost 6 bases and 0 bases, in that order; junction bases with no gene match: 9. The CDR3 has 16 residues. The germline gives CDR1 SGHKS, CDR2 YYEKEE (reference sequence). Combining the CDR3 with reference TRBV5-5 and TRBJ2-1 gives the whole variable domain DAGVTQSPTHLIKTRGQQVTLRCSPISGHKSVSWYQQVLGQGPQFIFQYYEKEERGRGNFPDRFSARQFPNYSSELNVNALLLGDSALYLCASTRELAASYNEQFFGPGTRLTVL.

In this sample, this clonotype turned up many times. The CDR3 is CASSLVWAANEKLFF. The CDR3 region has the DNA TGTGCCAGCAGCTTAGTTTGGGCGGCTAATGAAAAACTGTTTTTT. The chain has TRBV7-2 and TRBJ1-4; D not certain. Germline V gene data show CDR1 as SGHTA and CDR2 as FQGNSA. Trimming cost V 1 base and J 3 bases, with 9 bases left between them. The CDR3 runs to 15 residues.

The table lists this clonotype with a few counts. The V gene is TRBV7-2, the J gene TRBJ2-5, with TRBD1 matching 7 bases. Unmatched junction bases numbered 3, after V lost 1 base and J lost 1 base. Germline assignment: CDR1 SGHTA and CDR2 FQGNSA. The CDR3 totals 15 residues. Here the CDR3 reads CASSLVRGRQETQYF. Here the CDR3 DNA reads TGTGCCAGCAGCTTAGTTAGGGGGCGCCAAGAGACCCAGTACTTC.

The rearrangement links TRBV11-2 to TRBJ2-3; a weak D match, TRBD2 (5 bases). V was clipped by 6 bases and J by 0 bases, with 16 bases between them. Germline assignment: CDR1 SGHAT and CDR2 FQNNGV. This CDR3 is built from 16 residues. Here the CDR3 reads CASRRNPGSSTDTQYF. The CDR3 nucleotides read TGTGCCAGCAGACGGAACCCGGGGTCTAGCACAGATACGCAGTATTTT. Using reference TRBV11-2 and TRBJ2-3 for the parts outside the CDR3, the full variable domain is EAGVAQSPRYKIIEKRQSVAFWCNPISGHATLYWYQQILGQGPKLLIQFQNNGVVDDSQLPKDRFSAERLKGVDSTLKIQPAKLEDSAVYLCASRRNPGSSTDTQYFGPGTRLTVL.

This clonotype was seen ten or more times. The chain recombines TRBV29-1 with TRBJ1-5, with 7 positions matching TRBD1. There are 14 residues in the CDR3. Trimming removed 4 bases from V and 2 bases from J; junction bases left unmatched: 5. Germline lookup yields CDR1 SQVTM and CDR2 ANQGSEA. CDR3 region: CSVATGNGNQPQHF. The CDR3 nucleotides are TGCAGCGTTGCGACAGGGAATGGCAATCAGCCCCAGCATTTT.

This clonotype was seen a handful of times. The CDR3 here is CAPSQGQDYNEQFF. The CDR3 nucleotides are TGTGCCCCAAGCCAGGGACAGGATTACAATGAGCAGTTCTTC. J is TRBJ2-1 and V is TRBV5-8; 8 bases are shared with TRBD1. Losses at the gene ends were 10 bases for V and 4 bases for J; bases not matched to a gene: 10. Germline V gene sequence: CDR1 SGHTS, CDR2 YDEGEE. CDR3 length: 14 amino acids.

This clonotype was counted at least ten times. The chain combines TRBV29-1 with TRBJ2-7, with TRBD1 identical over 12 bases. The CDR3 is made up of 14 amino acids. After removal of 6 bases from V and 3 bases from J, the junction contained 6 bases not matched to a gene. In germline, CDR1 is SQVTM, CDR2 ANQGSEA. The CDR3 is CSVGRDRGLYEQYF. The CDR3 DNA follows: TGCAGCGTGGGCCGGGACAGGGGGCTCTACGAGCAGTACTTC.

This clonotype was counted ten times or more. CDR3 sequence: CASSYGDRSYNEQFF. DNA of the CDR3: TGTGCCAGCAGTTATGGGGATCGGTCCTACAATGAGCAGTTCTTC. The rearrangement uses TRBV6-2 or TRBV6-3 and TRBJ2-1; D remains ambiguous. Germline V lookup: CDR1 MNHEY, CDR2 SVGEGT. CDR3 length: 15 amino acids. Trimming removed 3 bases at V and 1 base at J, with 10 bases between.

This clonotype appeared a few times. The chain recombines TRBV12-3 or TRBV12-4 with TRBJ1-1; D perhaps matches TRBD1 (6 bases). CDR3 size: 15 residues. V was cut by 7 bases and J by 0 bases, with 15 bases left in between. The CDR3 sequence: CASTGQGSMNTEAFF. The CDR3 DNA follows: TGTGCCAGCACGGGGCAGGGGAGCATGAACACTGAAGCTTTCTTT.

This clonotype has a count of ten or more. This chain joins TRBV9 and TRBJ2-5; 12 bases line up with TRBD2. The CDR3 consists of 16 residues. V shed 4 bases, J shed 4 bases, and the junction held 8 bases outside the gene matches. CDR1 is SGDLS, CDR2 YYNGEE, per germline. CDR3: CASSPGQTSGRETQYF. The CDR3 nucleotides read TGTGCCAGCAGCCCTGGACAGACTAGCGGGAGAGAGACCCAGTACTTC.

The CDR3 protein is CSASAGSGTGSPEQYF. As DNA, the CDR3 is TGCAGTGCTAGTGCCGGATCCGGTACGGGGTCCCCTGAGCAGTACTTC. The J gene is TRBJ2-7, the V gene TRBV20-1; weak D call: TRBD2 (5 bases). CDR3 length: 16 residues. CDR1 is DFQATT, CDR2 SNEGSKA, per germline (reference sequence). Trimming shortened V by 3 bases and J by 7 bases, and 25 bases separated the two germline ends.

The chain couples TRBV6-2 or TRBV6-3 to TRBJ1-3; D remains ambiguous. CDR3 size: 14 residues. Germline V gives CDR1 MNHEY, CDR2 SVGEGT. V was shortened by 6 bases and J by 8 bases, with 17 bases between the two germline ends. This CDR3 reads CASSAFSETYTIYF. The CDR3 DNA is TGTGCCAGCAGCGCGTTCTCTGAGACCTACACCATATATTTT.

This clonotype occurred many times. The chain employs TRBV7-2 and TRBJ1-4; D unclear. The CDR3 is 15 amino acids. The ends were cut back, 0 bases at V and 5 bases at J, with 10 bases in the middle. Per germline, CDR1 SGHTA and CDR2 FQGNSA. CDR3 nucleotide sequence: TGTGCCAGCAGCTTAGCCGGGGTCCAGAATGAAAAACTGTTTTTT. Its translation: CASSLAGVQNEKLFF. Full variable domain (missing parts from reference TRBV7-2 and TRBJ1-4): GAGVSQSPSNKVTEKGKDVELRCDPISGHTALYWYRQSLGQGLEFLIYFQGNSAPDKSGLPSDRFSAERTGGSVSTLTIQRTQQEDSAVYLCASSLAGVQNEKLFFGSGTQLSVL.

This clonotype was seen a few times. The rearrangement uses TRBV6-2 or TRBV6-3 and TRBJ2-7, with unresolved D. The CDR3 consists of 12 residues. Per germline, CDR1 MNHEY and CDR2 SVGEGT. Trimming pared 2 bases from V and 6 bases from J, leaving 8 bases between. CDR3 residues: CASSYTHGEQYF. The CDR3 nucleotides read TGTGCCAGCAGTTACACCCACGGCGAGCAGTACTTC.

This clonotype was detected ten times or more. The rearrangement uses TRBV11-3 and TRBJ2-3; 7 bases are shared with TRBD1. Germline CDR1 reads SGHNT; CDR2 reads YENEEA. Losses at the gene ends were 6 bases for V and 4 bases for J; bases not matched to a gene: 4. The CDR3 covers 13 residues. CDR3 in amino acids: CASRSGGSDTQYF. For the CDR3, the DNA is TGTGCCAGCAGGTCAGGGGGATCAGATACGCAGTATTTT.